This T cell receptor beta chain was retrieved from a study of T cell responses to AZD1222 COVID-19 vaccine. Study background: Investigators merged groups given second doses at roughly 4 or roughly 12 weeks. General observations from the study: Repertoires were obtained solely post-peak T cell response.

V dropped 7 bases and J dropped 2 bases, with 17 bases sitting between them. CDR1 LNHNV and CDR2 YYDKDF come from the germline V gene (reference sequence). CDR3 length: 15 residues. Method: immunoSEQ multiplex PCR; TCRdb's copy keeps in-frame clones and lacks some. The data contain some 150,000 clones, about 92% of them seen just once; the ten biggest clones take up approximately 0.88%. Concerning this clone: The antigen is unknown.

The rearrangement links TRBV15 to TRBJ1-1; D gene ambiguous. The TCR originated in an adult in good health. The starting material was peripheral blood, obtained on day 0 of AZD1222 vaccination. The CDR3 region is CATTKNRVENTEAFF. CDR3 sequence (DNA): TGTGCCACCACAAAAAACCGGGTGGAAAACACTGAAGCTTTCTTT. Full variable domain (missing parts from reference TRBV15 and TRBJ1-1): DAMVIQNPRYQVTQFGKPVTLSCSQTLNHNVMYWYQQKSSQAPKLLFHYYDKDFNNEADTPDNFQSRRPNTSFCFLDIRSPGLGDTAMYLCATTKNRVENTEAFFGQGTRLTVV.